These 11 T cell receptor beta chains share one sample of origin, sequenced in a study of control samples from healthy donors and cancer patients. Assay: immunoSEQ multiplex PCR; the TCRdb copy retains only in-frame clones and omits some. The table shows over 100,000 clones, with about 90% occurring only once. The sample consisted of blood. Source of these receptors: a woman aged 45 to 65 in good health.

This clone appeared once. The V call is TRBV29-1, the J call TRBJ2-7; D gene ambiguous. The V and J ends lost 5 bases and 3 bases respectively, with 17 bases between them. Germline CDR1 and CDR2: SQVTM and ANQGSEA. This CDR3 is built from 14 residues. The CDR3 region is CSVSRTVPVYEQYF. The DNA of the CDR3 is TGCAGCGTTTCTCGGACCGTTCCAGTCTACGAGCAGTACTTC.

The chain is built from TRBV5-1 and TRBJ1-1; D is perhaps TRBD1 (5 bases). The V end lost 4 bases, the J end lost 0 bases, and 19 bases lay between the germline ends. This CDR3 contains 17 residues. Germline V gene lookup returns CDR1 SGHRS and CDR2 YFSETQ. The CDR3 nucleotides are TGCGCCAGCAGCGGCCTGACTAGGGGTAATATGAACACTGAAGCTTTCTTT. It codes for CASSGLTRGNMNTEAFF.

The chain combines TRBV23-1 with TRBJ1-5, with D tentatively TRBD1 (5 bases). TRBV23-1 is labeled an ORF, and its function is uncertain. Trimming removed 2 bases from V and 1 base from J, with 15 bases in between. The CDR3 loop spans 17 amino acids. The CDR3 sequence is CASSQGGNYWSNQPQHF. CDR3 nucleotides: TGCGCCAGCAGTCAAGGGGGGAACTATTGGAGCAATCAGCCCCAGCATTTT.

The V gene is TRBV5-1, the J gene TRBJ1-1, with a tentative D call TRBD1 (5 bases). From germline, CDR1 is SGHRS and CDR2 YFSETQ. Between the trimmed V and J ends, which lost 0 bases and 11 bases, there was a span of 17 bases. The CDR3 totals 14 residues. CDR3 loop: CASSLGFKGGDAFF. CDR3 bases: TGCGCCAGCAGCTTGGGCTTTAAGGGAGGGGACGCTTTCTTT.

The gene calls are TRBV19 and TRBJ1-2; the D gene is possibly TRBD1 (5 bases). CDR1 is LNHDA and CDR2 is SQIVND in the germline V gene (reference sequence). The CDR3 has 11 amino acids. The V end was cut by 7 bases, the J end by 6 bases, with 9 bases between. In nucleotides, the CDR3 is TGTGCCAGTACAGGGTACGATGGCTACACCTTC. It yields the protein CASTGYDGYTF.

The chain joins TRBV28 to TRBJ1-1; D is possibly TRBD1 (6 bases). Germline assignment: CDR1 MDHEN and CDR2 SYDVKM. Between the trimmed V and J ends, which lost 2 bases and 5 bases, there was a span of 15 bases. The CDR3 length is 15 residues. CDR3 in amino acids: CASSLQGSLGTEAFF. CDR3 nucleotide sequence: TGTGCCAGCAGTTTACAGGGGTCCCTGGGGACTGAAGCTTTCTTT.

The V call is TRBV27, the J call TRBJ1-2; D unresolved. The CDR3 covers 15 residues. Germline CDR1 MNHEY, CDR2 SMNVEV (reference sequence). The ends were cut back, 0 bases at V and 3 bases at J, with 11 bases in the middle. The CDR3 reads CASSLSWGTDYGYTF. The CDR3 region has the DNA TGTGCCAGCAGTTTATCGTGGGGAACTGACTATGGCTACACCTTC.

The chain uses TRBV18 and TRBJ1-3; 7 positions agree with TRBD1. V was clipped by 3 bases and J by 0 bases; unmatched bases: 8. Germline CDR1 reads KGHSH; CDR2 reads LQKENI. The CDR3 runs to 17 residues. CDR3 residues: CASSPLGSGGSGNTIYF. The DNA for the CDR3 is TGTGCCAGCTCACCCCTAGGTTCAGGGGGCTCTGGAAACACCATATATTTT. Full variable domain (missing parts from reference TRBV18 and TRBJ1-3): NAGVMQNPRHLVRRRGQEARLRCSPMKGHSHVYWYRQLPEEGLKFMVYLQKENIIDESGMPKERFSAEFPKEGPSILRIQQVVRGDSAAYFCASSPLGSGGSGNTIYFGEGSWLTVV.

The J gene is TRBJ1-3, the V gene TRBV13; D might be TRBD1 (5 bases). V shed 1 base and J shed 0 bases, with 16 bases lying between them. The length of the CDR3 is 18 residues. Germline V gene data show CDR1 as PRHDT and CDR2 as FYEKMQ (reference sequence). Here the CDR3 reads CASSLDRGGLRSGNTIYF. The CDR3 region has the DNA TGTGCCAGCAGCTTAGATCGGGGGGGACTCCGCTCTGGAAACACCATATATTTT.

The genes are TRBV28 and TRBJ1-1; 8 bases are a match to TRBD1. The germline V gene encodes CDR1 MDHEN and CDR2 SYDVKM. The CDR3 spans 16 residues. V lost 8 bases to trimming and J lost 0 bases; unmatched junction nucleotides: 11. DNA of the CDR3: TGTGCCAGCTTAGCCCACAGGGGGTTCATGAACACTGAAGCTTTCTTT. It specifies CASLAHRGFMNTEAFF. Supplemented by reference TRBV28 and TRBJ1-1, the full variable domain reads DVKVTQSSRYLVKRTGEKVFLECVQDMDHENMFWYRQDPGLGLRLIYFSYDVKMKEKGDIPEGYSVSREKKERFSLILESASTNQTSMYLCASLAHRGFMNTEAFFGQGTRLTVV.

The V call is TRBV27, the J call TRBJ1-2; D remains ambiguous. Germline loops: CDR1 MNHEY, CDR2 SMNVEV (reference sequence). The CDR3 loop spans 13 amino acids. The V end was cut by 2 bases, the J end by 6 bases, with 10 bases between. The CDR3 DNA follows: TGTGCCAGCAGTTTACTGGGTTATCATGGCTACACCTTC. Translating it yields CASSLLGYHGYTF.